This TCR beta chain was retrieved from a study of shared clonotypes between healthy human individuals. General study findings and limits: Larger estimated richness was generally seen in naive subsets than in memory subsets.

Some clones are missing from TCRdb's copy, which holds only in-frame ones; the method was immunoSEQ multiplex PCR. The table shows 2 million to 2.5 million clones, with 90% to 95% occurring only once. CDR3 length: 16 amino acids. Germline V gene lookup returns CDR1 KGHSH and CDR2 LQKENI. Trimming removed 5 bases from V and 6 bases from J; junction bases left unmatched: 13. As to this clone: Its target is unknown.

The specimen sequenced was naive CD4+ T cells from PBMCs. The subset is: CD45RA+ positively selected. The receptor's source is a man between 18 and 29 years old in good health. Some clones in this sample may be carry-over from other donors' samples. V and J are TRBV18 and TRBJ1-2; 9 bases map to TRBD1. The CDR3 spells CASSVNGDRASHGYTF. The CDR3 region has the DNA TGTGCCAGCTCAGTGAATGGGGACAGGGCGTCGCATGGCTACACCTTC.